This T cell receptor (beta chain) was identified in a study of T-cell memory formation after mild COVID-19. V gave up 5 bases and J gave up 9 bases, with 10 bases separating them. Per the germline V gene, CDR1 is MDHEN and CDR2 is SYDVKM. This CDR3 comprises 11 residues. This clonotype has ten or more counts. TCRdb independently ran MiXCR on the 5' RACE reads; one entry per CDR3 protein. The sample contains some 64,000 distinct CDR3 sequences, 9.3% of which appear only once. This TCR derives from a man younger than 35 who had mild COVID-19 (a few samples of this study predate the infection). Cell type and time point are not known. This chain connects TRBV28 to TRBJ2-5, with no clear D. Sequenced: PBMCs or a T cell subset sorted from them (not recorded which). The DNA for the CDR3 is TGTGCCAGCAGTCGCCGTCGGGCCCAGTACTTC. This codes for CASSRRRAQYF.